This passage covers 30 T cell receptor beta chains from one sample sequenced in a study of blood T cell repertoires in COVID-19. The method was immunoSEQ multiplex PCR; TCRdb's version includes in-frame clones alone and lacks a portion of them. The data contain about 160,000 clones, approximately 92% of them singletons. Sequencing was performed on peripheral blood. The receptors were sampled from a woman aged 50 to 65 with acute or convalescent COVID-19.

This clone came up once. The rearrangement uses TRBV28 and TRBJ2-1; 10 nucleotides match TRBD2. This CDR3 spans 14 amino acids. Looked up from germline, CDR1 is MDHEN and CDR2 is SYDVKM. After removal of 6 bases from V and 7 bases from J, the junction contained 6 bases not matched to a gene. The DNA of the CDR3 is TGTGCCAGCAGACGGACTAGCGGCACTAATGAGCAGTTCTTC. Encoded protein: CASRRTSGTNEQFF.

The rearrangement uses TRBV27 and TRBJ1-5, with D perhaps TRBD1 (5 bases). The V gene's germline CDR1 is MNHEY and CDR2 SMNVEV (reference sequence). V was clipped by 0 bases and J by 4 bases, with 10 bases between them. There are 15 residues in the CDR3. CDR3 nucleotides: TGTGCCAGCAGTTTATCGGGGCAGCCAAATCAGCCCCAGCATTTT. It codes for CASSLSGQPNQPQHF.

The chain carries TRBV19 and TRBJ1-2; D unclear. The germline V gene encodes CDR1 LNHDA and CDR2 SQIVND (reference sequence). V was trimmed by 8 bases and J by 3 bases, leaving 13 bases between them. The CDR3 has 13 amino acids. CDR3 DNA: TGTGCCAGTCACTCCGGTCTGTACTATGGCTACACCTTC. Amino acid sequence: CASHSGLYYGYTF.

The CDR3 sequence is CASSIGITGELFF. In nucleotides, the CDR3 is TGTGCCAGTAGTATAGGTATCACCGGGGAGCTGTTTTTT. V and J are TRBV19 and TRBJ2-2; D remains unclear. Per the germline V gene, CDR1 is LNHDA and CDR2 is SQIVND (reference sequence). The CDR3 sequence is 13 residues long. The ends were cut back, 1 base at V and 4 bases at J, with 4 bases in the middle. Together with reference TRBV19 and TRBJ2-2, the CDR3 gives the full variable domain: DGGITQSPKYLFRKEGQNVTLSCEQNLNHDAMYWYRQDPGQGLRLIYYSQIVNDFQKGDIAEGYSVSREKKESFPLTVTSAQKNPTAFYLCASSIGITGELFFGEGSRLTVL.

This clone appeared once. The chain joins TRBV10-2 to TRBJ2-5, with 8 bases aligning to TRBD1. The CDR3 runs 15 residues. J was trimmed by 0 bases and V by 3 bases; bases with no gene match: 3. CDR1 is WSHSY, CDR2 SAAADI, per germline. The CDR3 spells CASSEYRGYQETQYF. CDR3 sequence (DNA): TGCGCCAGCAGTGAATACAGGGGGTACCAAGAGACCCAGTACTTC.

The V call is TRBV5-4, the J call TRBJ2-7; 9 nucleotides align to TRBD1. From germline, CDR1 is SGHNT and CDR2 YYREEE (reference sequence). This CDR3 has 17 amino acids. V trimming: 4 bases; J trimming: 2 bases; junction bases outside the gene matches: 13. The DNA of the CDR3 is TGTGCCAGCAGCCTTTCAACCGGGACAGGGATACCCTACGAGCAGTACTTC. Translation: CASSLSTGTGIPYEQYF.

The chain employs TRBV14 and TRBJ1-2, with 8 bases that match TRBD1. Losses at the gene ends were 4 bases for V and 7 bases for J; bases not matched to a gene: 5. Germline V CDR1 and CDR2: SGHDN, FVKESK. The CDR3 has 13 residues. CDR3 in amino acids: CASSPDRGSGYTF. CDR3 in DNA: TGTGCCAGCAGCCCCGACAGGGGAAGTGGCTACACCTTC.

In the case of this clone: At the DNA level, this CDR3 is encoded by other sequences in the same sample as well. V and J are TRBV7-2 and TRBJ1-2, with a tentative D call TRBD1 (6 bases). Per germline, CDR1 SGHTA and CDR2 FQGNSA. The CDR3 runs to 15 residues. V was trimmed by 3 bases and J by 0 bases, leaving 11 bases between them. The CDR3: CASSLGSGANYGYTF. Written as DNA, the CDR3 is TGTGCCAGCAGCTTGGGCTCAGGGGCTAACTATGGCTACACCTTC. The full variable domain, rest sourced from reference TRBV7-2 and TRBJ1-2, is GAGVSQSPSNKVTEKGKDVELRCDPISGHTALYWYRQSLGQGLEFLIYFQGNSAPDKSGLPSDRFSAERTGGSVSTLTIQRTQQEDSAVYLCASSLGSGANYGYTFGSGTRLTVV.

V usage is TRBV10-1 and J usage is TRBJ1-2, with 10 bases aligning to TRBD1. Germline V CDR1 and CDR2: WNHNN, SYGVQD (reference sequence). After removal of 2 bases from V and 4 bases from J, the junction contained 13 bases not matched to a gene. There are 18 residues in the CDR3. The DNA of the CDR3 is TGCGCCAGCAGTGAGGAGTTCGGGGACAGGGGATTTGGCTATGGCTACACCTTC. Protein: CASSEEFGDRGFGYGYTF.

The CDR3 DNA reads as TGTGCCAGCAGTGAAAGTACGGGACAGCACTCCTATAATTCACCCCTCCACTTT. It yields the protein CASSESTGQHSYNSPLHF. V and J are TRBV2 and TRBJ1-6; 7 bases are a match to TRBD1. The V gene end was trimmed by 2 bases and the J gene end by 0 bases; junction bases not matched to a gene: 7. The CDR3 extends over 18 amino acids. Germline CDR1 and CDR2: SNHLY and FYNNEI.

The sample holds one count of this clone. CDR3 in DNA: TGTGCCTGGAGTCCAGGGGTCCGGGGCGAGCAGTACTTC. Translation gives CAWSPGVRGEQYF. This chain connects TRBV30 to TRBJ2-7; D may be TRBD1 (6 bases). Germline V gene lookup returns CDR1 GTSNPN and CDR2 SVGIG (reference sequence). V shed 2 bases and J shed 6 bases, with 14 bases lying between them. The CDR3 runs to 13 residues.

This clone occurred once. The chain is built from TRBV19 and TRBJ2-1; 7 bases are shared with TRBD2. From germline, CDR1 is LNHDA and CDR2 SQIVND (reference sequence). Losses at the gene ends were 0 bases for V and 7 bases for J; bases not matched to a gene: 9. CDR3 length: 16 residues. In nucleotides, the CDR3 is TGTGCCAGTAGTATAGAGGGGGGGGGAGGGAGGAATGAGCAGTTCTTC. Amino acid sequence: CASSIEGGGGRNEQFF.

This clone has a single count. The chain employs TRBV4-3 and TRBJ2-3; 11 positions match TRBD2. Unmatched junction bases numbered 10, after V lost 0 bases and J lost 2 bases. Germline V gene data show CDR1 as LGHNA and CDR2 as YSLEER. The CDR3 has 19 residues. This chain's CDR3 is CASSQEKPLAGGPTDTQYF. The CDR3 DNA reads TGCGCCAGCAGCCAAGAAAAGCCCCTAGCGGGAGGTCCCACAGATACGCAGTATTTT.

The chain couples TRBV3-1 (or the pseudogene TRBV3-2) to TRBJ1-4; the D is unclear. CDR3 length: 16 residues. Germline V CDR1 and CDR2: LGHDT, YNNKEL (reference sequence). Trimming removed 6 bases from V and 1 base from J, with 15 bases in between. In nucleotides, the CDR3 is TGTGCCAGCAGTCGCACCCTGAGAGGAACTAATGAAAAACTGTTTTTT. It is translated as CASSRTLRGTNEKLFF.

The chain employs TRBV28 and TRBJ2-7; tentative D call: TRBD2 (6 bases). Germline lookup yields CDR1 MDHEN and CDR2 SYDVKM. Trimming took 2 bases from V and 2 from J, leaving 10 bases between them. The CDR3 is 14 residues long. The CDR3 region is CASSLAGLTYEQYF. CDR3 coding DNA: TGTGCCAGCAGTTTAGCCGGACTAACCTACGAGCAGTACTTC.

This sequence joins TRBV9 and TRBJ2-3, with 8 bases aligning to TRBD1. CDR1 is SGDLS, CDR2 YYNGEE, per germline. With V trimmed by 3 bases and J by 0 bases, 6 bases remained unmatched. The CDR3 has 16 residues. The CDR3 spells CASSGQGRFSTDTQYF. The CDR3 region has the DNA TGTGCCAGCAGCGGACAGGGGCGATTTAGCACAGATACGCAGTATTTT.

This clone was detected once. J is TRBJ2-1 and V is TRBV5-1; 9 bases fit TRBD2. This CDR3 contains 16 residues. From germline, CDR1 is SGHRS and CDR2 YFSETQ. With 0 bases clipped from V and 6 bases from J, the junction kept 7 bases outside the gene matches. This CDR3 reads CASSLEASGVGNEQFF. DNA of the CDR3: TGCGCCAGCAGCTTGGAGGCTAGCGGGGTAGGCAATGAGCAGTTCTTC. Based on the CDR3 plus reference TRBV5-1 and TRBJ2-1, the full variable domain is KAGVTQTPRYLIKTRGQQVTLSCSPISGHRSVSWYQQTPGQGLQFLFEYFSETQRNKGNFPGRFSGRQFSNSRSEMNVSTLELGDSALYLCASSLEASGVGNEQFFGPGTRLTVL.

This chain links TRBV7-9 with TRBJ1-1; D uncertain. This CDR3 has 13 amino acids. Between the trimmed V and J ends, which lost 5 bases and 3 bases, there was a span of 10 bases. Looked up from germline, CDR1 is SEHNR and CDR2 is FQNEAQ (reference sequence). CDR3 protein: CASSPYGDTEAFF. For the CDR3, the DNA is TGTGCCAGCAGCCCTTACGGGGACACTGAAGCTTTCTTT.

This rearrangement joins TRBV10-2 to TRBJ2-3, with D maybe TRBD1 (6 bases). The CDR3 has 14 residues. Per germline, CDR1 WSHSY and CDR2 SAAADI. V was cut by 6 bases and J by 0 bases, with 10 bases left in between. DNA for the CDR3: TGCGCCAGCAGCCGGGACACCAGCACAGATACGCAGTATTTT. Encoded protein: CASSRDTSTDTQYF.

This chain links TRBV19 with TRBJ2-1, with TRBD1 matching 8 bases. Per the germline V gene, CDR1 is LNHDA and CDR2 is SQIVND (reference sequence). The CDR3 is 17 amino acids. The trim removed 1 base at V and 0 bases at J, leaving 5 bases unmatched. The CDR3 region is CASSIGRQGFSYNEQFF. The CDR3 DNA follows: TGTGCCAGTAGTATAGGAAGACAGGGGTTCTCCTACAATGAGCAGTTCTTC.

The chain combines TRBV3-1 (or the pseudogene TRBV3-2) with TRBJ2-3; TRBD2 matches 7 bases. V lost 0 bases and J lost 3; bases outside the gene matches: 3. Germline-derived CDR1 and CDR2 are LGHDT and YNNKEL (reference sequence). The CDR3 is 15 residues long. The CDR3 region is CASSQEGLRTDTQYF. The CDR3 nucleotides are TGTGCCAGCAGCCAAGAGGGACTACGTACAGATACGCAGTATTTT.

The CDR3 spells CASSAYGRTYGYTF. The CDR3 DNA sequence: TGTGCCAGCAGCGCATACGGTCGTACCTATGGCTACACCTTC. This chain joins TRBV7-2 and TRBJ1-2; no clear D. V shed 5 bases and J shed 4 bases, with 14 bases lying between them. The CDR3 spans 14 residues. Germline lookup yields CDR1 SGHTA and CDR2 FQGNSA.

The V gene is TRBV19, the J gene TRBJ2-7; 9 bases are shared with TRBD1. CDR1 and CDR2 from the germline V gene are LNHDA and SQIVND (reference sequence). The CDR3 runs to 15 residues. The ends lost 3 bases at V and 4 bases at J; junction bases unmatched: 7. For the CDR3, the DNA is TGTGCCAGTAGTATGGGACAGGGCTATAGTTACGAGCAGTACTTC. Its translation is CASSMGQGYSYEQYF.

J is TRBJ2-1 and V is TRBV7-2; D may be TRBD2 (5 bases). The CDR3 spans 12 residues. The germline V gene has CDR1 SGHTA and CDR2 FQGNSA. Between the trimmed V and J ends, which lost 8 bases and 3 bases, there was a span of 8 bases. The CDR3 here is CASGRGYNEQFF. CDR3 nucleotide sequence: TGTGCCAGCGGCCGGGGCTACAATGAGCAGTTCTTC.

The V and J genes are TRBV7-9 and TRBJ1-1; D remains unclear. The V gene lost 8 bases and the J gene lost 4 bases, with 8 bases spanning the gap. CDR1 is SEHNR, CDR2 FQNEAQ, per germline (reference sequence). This CDR3 spans 11 amino acids. As DNA, the CDR3 is TGTGCCAGCGAGGGAAGCACTGAAGCTTTCTTT. It is translated as CASEGSTEAFF.

Note on this clone: Its ends do not fully match the called genes, so a read error is possible. V gene TRBV30 combines with J gene TRBJ1-2; 8 positions agree with TRBD1. There are 11 residues in the CDR3. Germline CDR1 and CDR2: GTSNPN and SVGIG (reference sequence). The CDR3 region is CAWSQQDREDF. CDR3 in DNA: TGTGCCTGGAGTCAACAGGACAGGGAGGACTTC.

The chain uses TRBV15 and TRBJ2-4, with a possible D match to TRBD2 (5 bases). The germline V and J ends were trimmed by 0 bases and 1 base, with 16 bases remaining between them. Germline V gene sequence: CDR1 LNHNV, CDR2 YYDKDF (reference sequence). This CDR3 spans 18 amino acids. This CDR3 reads CATSRDLSGIRAKNIQYF. The CDR3 DNA sequence: TGTGCCACCAGCAGAGATCTCTCCGGGATCAGGGCCAAAAACATTCAGTACTTC.

The chain links TRBV6-2 or TRBV6-3 to TRBJ2-1, with 11 bases identical to TRBD2. The CDR3 is 15 amino acids. Germline-derived CDR1 and CDR2 are MNHEY and SVGEGT. The V segment lost 1 base and the J segment 8 bases; nucleotides outside the gene matches: 4. The CDR3 DNA sequence: TGTGCCAGCAGTTACTTAGCGGGGGGGATCCATGAGCAGTTCTTC. Its protein is CASSYLAGGIHEQFF.

The chain recombines TRBV11-2 with TRBJ1-6; D is ambiguous. This CDR3 comprises 14 residues. The V gene's germline CDR1 is SGHAT and CDR2 FQNNGV. The ends were cut back, 0 bases at V and 9 bases at J, with 9 bases in the middle. CDR3 bases: TGTGCCAGCAGCTTAGACCGGGTCGGTTCACCCCTCCACTTT. Translating it yields CASSLDRVGSPLHF.

The rearrangement uses TRBV29-1 and TRBJ2-5; D gene ambiguous. The germline V and J ends were trimmed by 6 bases and 3 bases, with 14 bases remaining between them. The CDR3 totals 13 residues. Germline assignment: CDR1 SQVTM and CDR2 ANQGSEA. CDR3 region: CSVGHKIEETQYF. CDR3 DNA sequence: TGCAGCGTGGGCCACAAAATCGAAGAGACCCAGTACTTC.